This TCR beta chain originates from a study of blood T cell repertoires in COVID-19. Profiling relied on immunoSEQ multiplex PCR, and the TCRdb table lists in-frame clones only, not all of them. The sample has around 250,000 clones, about 88% seen once. Germline V gene lookup returns CDR1 MDHEN and CDR2 SYDVKM. Trimming cost V 5 bases and J 3 bases; bases outside gene matches: 9. The CDR3 is made up of 15 amino acids. Across about two dozen US areas, participants ranged in age from roughly 18 to 95 years. This receptor was identified in a woman aged 50 to 60 who had recovered from COVID-19. The rearrangement uses TRBV28 and TRBJ2-7; TRBD2 matches 8 bases. Sequencing was performed on PBMCs or T cells enriched from blood (not recorded which). The CDR3 bases are TGTGCCAGCAGTCCCGGGACTAGGTTTTACTACGAGCAGTACTTC. This encodes CASSPGTRFYYEQYF. The entire variable domain, with the rest obtained from reference TRBV28 and TRBJ2-7, is as follows: DVKVTQSSRYLVKRTGEKVFLECVQDMDHENMFWYRQDPGLGLRLIYFSYDVKMKEKGDIPEGYSVSREKKERFSLILESASTNQTSMYLCASSPGTRFYYEQYFGPGTRLTVT.